This T cell receptor (beta chain) was sequenced in a study of T cell responses to AZD1222 COVID-19 vaccine. Whole-study context: Pooling was applied to second doses at about 4 or about 12 weeks. Study-level results: Spike as a whole was targeted by vaccine-associated CD4 TCRs, dominant at 160-218 and 743-854. Two AZD1222 doses significantly raised spike-specific TCR breadth and depth over controls. The sample set comprised mostly white British donors with more females, and clonal diversity was possibly underestimated.

The sample holds one count of this clone. No antigen is known for it. The data were produced by immunoSEQ multiplex PCR, yet TCRdb's version contains in-frame clones alone and is incomplete. The sample lists 85,000 to 120,000 clones; about 85% were seen once. Trimming pared 2 bases from V and 3 bases from J, leaving 8 bases between. CDR1 MNHEY and CDR2 SMNVEV come from the germline V gene (reference sequence). The CDR3 sequence is 13 residues long. This chain links TRBV27 with TRBJ2-7; unclear D gene. Sequences were derived from peripheral blood, sampled on day 0 of AZD1222 vaccination. The receptor was derived from an adult in good health. In DNA form, the CDR3 reads TGTGCCAGCAGTTTAGGGCACGTCTACGAGCAGTACTTC. It yields the protein CASSLGHVYEQYF.